Below, one T cell receptor beta chain is given with its context. The sample comes from a study of shared T cell receptors in the human thymus. Trimming at V came to 5 bases and at J to 2 bases, leaving 4 bases not matched to a gene. The CDR3 totals 15 residues. Per the germline V gene, CDR1 is LNHDA and CDR2 is SQIVND (reference sequence). Generated by immunoSEQ multiplex PCR, the TCRdb table keeps only in-frame clones and is missing some. The sample contains about 380,000 clones, 85% to 95% of which appear only once. The sequenced material came from thymocytes. The receptor was derived from a human donor. The V and J genes are TRBV19 and TRBJ2-3; 10 positions agree with TRBD2. CDR3 sequence (DNA): TGTGCCAGTAGTGTACTAGCGGGGCCCACAGATACGCAGTATTTT. Translating it yields CASSVLAGPTDTQYF.